This TCR beta chain was captured by sequencing in a study of blood T cell repertoires in COVID-19. The wider study: PBMCs, B-cell-depleted T cells, or T cells provided the cDNA or gDNA that made up the material.

Only in-frame clones appear in the TCRdb table, and some are missing; sequencing was by immunoSEQ multiplex PCR. The sample includes 110,000 to 150,000 clones, 86% of them seen just once. The length of the CDR3 is 14 residues. Trimming pared 8 bases from V and 2 bases from J, leaving 15 bases between. Germline V gives CDR1 MDHEN, CDR2 SYDVKM. All enrollees were about 18 to 89 years old and from around 25 US areas. Each participant's cohort was designated according to participant-reported clinical history. The chain recombines TRBV28 with TRBJ1-2, with D possibly TRBD1 on 5 matching bases. This clonotype originated in a man in his fifties or sixties who had recovered from COVID-19. Sequencing was done on a sample of PBMCs or T cells enriched from blood (not recorded which). The CDR3 here is CASARGGQNYGYTF. In DNA form, the CDR3 reads TGTGCCAGCGCAAGGGGTGGACAAAACTATGGCTACACCTTC.